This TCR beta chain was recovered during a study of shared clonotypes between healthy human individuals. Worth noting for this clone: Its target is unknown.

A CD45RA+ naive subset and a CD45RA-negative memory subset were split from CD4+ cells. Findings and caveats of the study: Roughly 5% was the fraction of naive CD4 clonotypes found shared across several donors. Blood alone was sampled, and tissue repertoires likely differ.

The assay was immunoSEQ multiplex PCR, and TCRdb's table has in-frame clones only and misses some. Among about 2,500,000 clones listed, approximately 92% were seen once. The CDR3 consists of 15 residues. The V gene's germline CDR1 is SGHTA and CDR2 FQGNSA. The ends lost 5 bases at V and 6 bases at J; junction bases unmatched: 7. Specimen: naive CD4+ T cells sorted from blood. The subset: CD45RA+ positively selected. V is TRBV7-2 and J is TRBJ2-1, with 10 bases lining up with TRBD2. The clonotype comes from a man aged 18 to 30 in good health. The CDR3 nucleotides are TGTGCCAGCAGCATCCGGACTAGCGGTATCAATGAGCAGTTCTTC. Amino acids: CASSIRTSGINEQFF.